This TCR beta chain was sequenced for a study of blood T cell repertoires in COVID-19. Study-level information: Researchers got acute and convalescent COVID-19 samples from the United States, Italy and Spain. The analysed material was cDNA or gDNA that came from T cells, B-cell-depleted T cells, or PBMCs.

Trimming cost V 5 bases and J 0 bases, with 17 bases left between them. Germline loops: CDR1 MNHEY, CDR2 SMNVEV (reference sequence). This CDR3 is 16 amino acids long. Sequencing was performed with immunoSEQ multiplex PCR; in TCRdb, only in-frame clones are kept and a portion is missing. This table holds about 210,000 clones, more than 75% found once. The sequence derives from a woman older than 75 with acute or convalescent COVID-19. The chain links TRBV27 to TRBJ2-7, with a possible D match to TRBD1 (6 bases). The sample taken for sequencing was peripheral blood. The CDR3 nucleotides are TGTGCCAGCAGTAGGGACATGACCTTGACCTCCTACGAGCAGTACTTC. This codes for CASSRDMTLTSYEQYF.